This T cell receptor beta chain derives from a study of radiotherapy plus CTLA-4 blockade in lung cancer. Across the study: There were objective responses in around 18% of patients, and over 30% had disease control.

Study findings and constraints: Best predicting response, reportedly, were early blood T cell clone dynamics, with interferon-beta. After radiotherapy and ipilimumab, tumor-derived clones expanded in peripheral blood.

CDR3 length: 14 amino acids. The V segment lost 4 bases and the J segment 4 bases; nucleotides outside the gene matches: 3. Germline V gene sequence: CDR1 SGHVS, CDR2 FNYEAQ. Worth noting for this clone: Its cognate antigen is unknown.

Each patient with chemo-refractory metastatic non-small-cell lung cancer was treated with focal radiation plus CTLA-4 blockade using ipilimumab. Sequencing was performed with immunoSEQ multiplex PCR; in TCRdb, only in-frame clones are kept and a portion is missing. The sample shows over 30,000 clones, 60% to 80% of them seen only once. This material consisted of peripheral blood, taken from a patient treated with radiotherapy plus ipilimumab. The source is a human donor with non-small cell lung cancer whose response to radiotherapy plus ipilimumab could not be evaluated. The chain couples TRBV7-6 to TRBJ2-3, with 9 bases fitting TRBD1. The CDR3 sequence: CASSSDRGADTQYF. The CDR3 region has the DNA TGTGCCAGCAGCTCGGACAGGGGAGCAGATACGCAGTATTTT.